These 30 T cell receptor beta chains originate from one sample sequenced in a study of T cells in Graves' hyperthyroidism and ophthalmopathy. What was amplified from RNA transcripts were TCR beta CDR3 regions. RT-PCR in the first round (using the HTBI primer set) targeted the TCR CDR3. TCRdb itself ran the multiplex PCR reads through MiXCR, one entry per CDR3 protein. The sample carries around 600,000 distinct CDR3 sequences, more than 15% recorded once. The sample comprised blood. These receptors came from a woman in her thirties or forties with Graves' ophthalmopathy.

This clonotype occurred many times. The V gene is TRBV18, the J gene TRBJ1-1; 9 bases are a match to TRBD1. CDR3 length: 15 residues. With 3 bases clipped from V and 1 base from J, the junction kept 3 bases outside the gene matches. Germline V CDR1 and CDR2: KGHSH, LQKENI. CDR3 DNA sequence: TGTGCCAGCTCACCGGGACAGGGCGGGAACACTGAAGCTTTCTTT. Its translation is CASSPGQGGNTEAFF.

This clonotype was counted ten times or more. The genes are TRBV30 and TRBJ1-5; D call uncertain. V was trimmed by 2 bases and J by 3 bases, leaving 20 bases between them. The CDR3 sequence is 17 residues long. Germline loops: CDR1 GTSNPN, CDR2 SVGIG (reference sequence). CDR3 amino acids: CAWSHQPGLSPNQPQHF. DNA for the CDR3: TGTGCCTGGAGTCACCAGCCAGGCCTCAGTCCCAATCAGCCCCAGCATTTT.

This clonotype was counted many times. J is TRBJ1-1 and V is TRBV2, with D perhaps matching TRBD1 (5 bases). CDR1 is SNHLY, CDR2 FYNNEI, per germline. The V gene lost 6 bases and the J gene lost 1 base, with 15 bases spanning the gap. CDR3 length: 15 amino acids. The CDR3: CASSPFPTENTEAFF. Written as DNA, the CDR3 is TGTGCCAGCAGCCCATTCCCGACAGAGAACACTGAAGCTTTCTTT.

This clonotype was detected many times. V gene TRBV3-1 combines with J gene TRBJ1-1, with TRBD1 identical over 8 bases. This CDR3 is built from 16 residues. In germline, CDR1 is LGHDT, CDR2 YNNKEL (reference sequence). The J segment lost 7 bases and the V segment lost 0 bases, leaving 10 bases of the junction unmatched. The DNA of the CDR3 is TGTGCCAGCAGCCAAGACCTAACCCGGGACAGGTTTGAAGCTTTCTTT. Residues: CASSQDLTRDRFEAFF.

V usage is TRBV27 and J usage is TRBJ1-2; D may be TRBD1 (5 bases). The germline gives CDR1 MNHEY, CDR2 SMNVEV (reference sequence). V shed 7 bases and J shed 7 bases, with 16 bases lying between them. The CDR3 is 13 amino acids. The CDR3 bases are TGTGCCAGCAAAAGACAGCACCTGGGTGGCTACACCTTC. Its translation: CASKRQHLGGYTF.

There are many counts of this clonotype. For the CDR3, the DNA is TGTGCCGGGGCAGGGCAGTACGAGCAGTACTTC. It translates to CAGAGQYEQYF. This chain links TRBV2 with TRBJ2-7; perhaps TRBD1 as D (5 bases). V shed 11 bases and J shed 4 bases, with 12 bases lying between them. This CDR3 comprises 11 residues. The germline gives CDR1 SNHLY, CDR2 FYNNEI. The full variable domain, completed using reference TRBV2 and TRBJ2-7, is EPEVTQTPSHQVTQMGQEVILRCVPISNHLYFYWYRQILGQKVEFLVSFYNNEISEKSEIFDDQFSVERPDGSNFTLKIRSTKLEDSAMYFCAGAGQYEQYFGPGTRLTVT.

This clonotype has a handful of counts. The chain joins TRBV7-9 to TRBJ2-3; the D gene is possibly TRBD1 (6 bases). Looked up from germline, CDR1 is SEHNR and CDR2 is FQNEAQ (reference sequence). This CDR3 region has 12 residues. The V gene lost 6 bases and the J gene lost 4 bases, with 8 bases spanning the gap. Here the CDR3 reads CASRQGPDTQYF. DNA of the CDR3: TGTGCCAGCAGACAGGGACCAGATACGCAGTATTTT.

This clonotype has a handful of counts. This chain connects TRBV18 to TRBJ1-2; D remains unclear. Germline V gene data show CDR1 as KGHSH and CDR2 as LQKENI. The CDR3 loop spans 15 amino acids. With 4 bases removed from V and 0 bases from J, the gap between germline ends came to 12 bases. CDR3 sequence reads: CASSQGRKANYGYTF. The CDR3 coding sequence is TGTGCCAGCTCACAGGGCAGGAAAGCTAACTATGGCTACACCTTC.

V gene TRBV12-3 or TRBV12-4 combines with J gene TRBJ2-3; TRBD2 matches 10 bases. V shed 8 bases, J shed 4 bases, and the junction held 6 bases outside the gene matches. The CDR3 sequence is 14 residues long. The CDR3 region has the DNA TGTGCCAGCCATATGAGCGGGGGGGCAGATACGCAGTATTTT. Its translation is CASHMSGGADTQYF.

CDR3 in DNA: TGTGCCTGGAGAAGTAGGGGAATCAGTGGGGAGCTGTTTTTT. Its translation: CAWRSRGISGELFF. The chain has TRBV30 and TRBJ2-2; the D gene is possibly TRBD1 (5 bases). V shed 3 bases and J shed 8 bases, with 16 bases lying between them. Germline CDR1 reads GTSNPN; CDR2 reads SVGIG (reference sequence). This CDR3 has 14 amino acids.

The genes are TRBV11-2 and TRBJ2-2; D ambiguous. Germline CDR1 reads SGHAT; CDR2 reads FQNNGV. CDR3 length equals 17 residues. With 1 base removed from V and 4 bases from J, the gap between germline ends came to 16 bases. The CDR3 DNA follows: TGTGCCAGCAGCTTAGGGGTAGACGGCACTTTCACCGGGGAGCTGTTTTTT. Amino acid sequence: CASSLGVDGTFTGELFF.

V usage is TRBV2 and J usage is TRBJ1-2; D unclear. Looked up from germline, CDR1 is SNHLY and CDR2 is FYNNEI. V was cut by 6 bases and J by 4 bases, with 12 bases left in between. This CDR3 spans 13 amino acids. CDR3 bases: TGTGCCAGCAGGGCGACAAGCCCCTATGGCTACACCTTC. This sequence encodes CASRATSPYGYTF.

In this sample, this clonotype turned up a few times. The gene calls are TRBV5-1 and TRBJ1-1; TRBD1 agrees at 7 bases. V gave up 2 bases and J gave up 0 bases; unmatched junction bases: 7. The CDR3 consists of 16 residues. The germline V gene encodes CDR1 SGHRS and CDR2 YFSETQ. The CDR3 DNA sequence: TGCGCCAGCAGCTTCGGACAGGCCCGCATGAACACTGAAGCTTTCTTT. Translation gives CASSFGQARMNTEAFF.

With regard to this clonotype: It may be a read error: a sequence one base away is much more abundant. The chain links TRBV6-1 to TRBJ2-2; 9 bases map to TRBD2. The CDR3 length is 16 residues. In germline, CDR1 is MNHNS, CDR2 SASEGT. CDR3 coding DNA: TGTGCCAGCAAGAATAGCGGGGGCGCGAACACCGGGGGGCTGTTTTTT. Its translation is CASKNSGGANTGGLFF.

This clonotype was recorded at least ten times. V and J are TRBV12-3 or TRBV12-4 and TRBJ2-1; tentatively, D is TRBD2 (5 bases). The CDR3 runs to 14 residues. V was shortened by 7 bases and J by 2 bases, with 12 bases between the two germline ends. The CDR3 sequence is CASNGVGTYNEQFF. In DNA form, the CDR3 reads TGTGCCAGCAACGGGGTTGGCACCTACAATGAGCAGTTCTTC.

This clonotype was seen only a few times. This chain joins TRBV6-1 and TRBJ1-2; 7 nucleotides agree with TRBD1. This CDR3 has 13 amino acids. Germline V gives CDR1 MNHNS, CDR2 SASEGT. V was clipped by 6 bases and J by 6 bases; unmatched bases: 7. The DNA for the CDR3 is TGTGCCAGCAGACCCACGGGACAGAATGGCTACACCTTC. Protein product: CASRPTGQNGYTF.

As concerns this clonotype: This may arise from a read error, as a much more abundant clone is one base away. The chain recombines TRBV2 with TRBJ1-6, with a weak D call TRBD1 (6 bases). The CDR3 sequence is 13 residues long. CDR1 is SNHLY and CDR2 is FYNNEI in the germline V gene. The CDR3 sequence: CANSNGQYSPLHF. The CDR3 nucleotides are TGTGCCAACAGTAACGGACAGTATTCACCCCTCCACTTT.

This clonotype appeared a few times. The gene calls are TRBV27 and TRBJ2-7; D gene uncertain. The length of the CDR3 is 14 residues. The germline V and J ends were trimmed by 2 bases and 6 bases, with 14 bases remaining between them. CDR1 MNHEY and CDR2 SMNVEV come from the germline V gene (reference sequence). CDR3 in DNA: TGTGCCAGCAGTTTAATCCTAGGCAGCGTCGAGCAGTACTTC. Translating gives CASSLILGSVEQYF.

Ten or more counts support this clonotype. The CDR3 spells CASSDTGGPYNEQFF. In DNA, the CDR3 is TGTGCCAGCAGTGACACTGGCGGACCGTACAATGAGCAGTTCTTC. This chain connects TRBV2 to TRBJ2-1; D remains ambiguous. Germline assignment: CDR1 SNHLY and CDR2 FYNNEI. V gave up 3 bases and J gave up 4 bases, with 13 bases separating them. The CDR3 runs 15 residues.

This clonotype was found a few times. The chain has TRBV19 and TRBJ1-1; the match to TRBD1 covers 8 bases. CDR3 length equals 14 residues. Trimming at V came to 6 bases and at J to 1 base, leaving 4 bases not matched to a gene. Germline values: CDR1 LNHDA, CDR2 SQIVND (reference sequence). CDR3 protein: CASSQQGENTEAFF. Written as DNA, the CDR3 is TGTGCCAGTAGCCAACAGGGGGAGAACACTGAAGCTTTCTTT.

This clonotype has only a few counts. This chain joins TRBV5-6 and TRBJ1-2, with 12 bases fitting TRBD1. CDR1 and CDR2 from the germline V gene are SGHDT and YYEEEE. The CDR3 has 15 residues. J lost 5 bases, V lost 4 bases, and 6 bases had no gene match. CDR3 in DNA: TGTGCCAGCAGCCGGGACAGGGGGCAGAAGTATGGCTACACCTTC. Encoded protein: CASSRDRGQKYGYTF.

The genes are TRBV20-1 and TRBJ2-7; 9 bases map to TRBD2. CDR3 size: 14 residues. Germline loops: CDR1 DFQATT, CDR2 SNEGSKA (reference sequence). V was pared by 5 bases and J by 6 bases, with 11 bases of the junction left unmatched. CDR3 DNA: TGCAGTGCTCCAAAACTAGCGGGCCTCACCGAGCAGTACTTC. Protein sequence: CSAPKLAGLTEQYF.

The chain employs TRBV4-1 and TRBJ2-5; 13 bases agree with TRBD2. V shed 1 base, J shed 4 bases, and the junction held 9 bases outside the gene matches. Germline V gene lookup returns CDR1 MGHRA and CDR2 YSYEKL. The CDR3 has 18 residues. CDR3 nucleotide sequence: TGCGCCAGCAGCCAAGGCACTAGCGGGAGGGGCCCAATAGAGACCCAGTACTTC. It is translated as CASSQGTSGRGPIETQYF.

This clonotype came up many times. The chain couples TRBV2 to TRBJ2-1; no clear D. The CDR3 is made up of 14 amino acids. Trimming pared 2 bases from V and 9 bases from J, leaving 14 bases between. Germline V lookup: CDR1 SNHLY, CDR2 FYNNEI. CDR3 sequence reads: CASSEKKAGGEQFF. In nucleotides, the CDR3 is TGTGCCAGCAGTGAAAAAAAAGCAGGCGGTGAGCAGTTCTTC. The variable domain in full, completed from reference TRBV2 and TRBJ2-1, reads EPEVTQTPSHQVTQMGQEVILRCVPISNHLYFYWYRQILGQKVEFLVSFYNNEISEKSEIFDDQFSVERPDGSNFTLKIRSTKLEDSAMYFCASSEKKAGGEQFFGPGTRLTVL.

There are many counts of this clonotype. This chain uses TRBV28 with TRBJ2-1; tentatively, D is TRBD2 (6 bases). There are 15 residues in the CDR3. Per germline, CDR1 MDHEN and CDR2 SYDVKM. The germline V and J ends were trimmed by 2 bases and 4 bases, with 12 bases remaining between them. CDR3 amino acids: CASSLAGLGYNEQFF. The CDR3 DNA reads as TGTGCCAGCAGTTTAGCGGGGTTGGGATACAATGAGCAGTTCTTC.

J is TRBJ2-5 and V is TRBV5-1, with 7 nucleotides matching TRBD2. Germline values: CDR1 SGHRS, CDR2 YFSETQ. The CDR3 consists of 13 residues. Trimming took 4 bases from V and 4 from J; bases not matched to a gene: 4. CDR3 in DNA: TGCGCCAGCAGCGCCGCTAGCGGAGAGACCCAGTACTTC. Protein sequence: CASSAASGETQYF. Supplemented by reference TRBV5-1 and TRBJ2-5, the full variable domain reads KAGVTQTPRYLIKTRGQQVTLSCSPISGHRSVSWYQQTPGQGLQFLFEYFSETQRNKGNFPGRFSGRQFSNSRSEMNVSTLELGDSALYLCASSAASGETQYFGPGTRLLVL.

This clonotype has just a few counts. The rearrangement uses TRBV3-1 and TRBJ2-7; D is unclear. The CDR3 spans 15 residues. CDR1 is LGHDT and CDR2 is YNNKEL in the germline V gene (reference sequence). V gave up 4 bases and J gave up 4 bases, with 17 bases separating them. The CDR3 nucleotides are TGTGCCAGCAGCCGTGGTCTGGGGAAAGGGTACGAGCAGTACTTC. Translated: CASSRGLGKGYEQYF.

This clonotype has at least ten counts. The chain is built from TRBV28 and TRBJ2-2; maybe TRBD1 (5 bases). Trimming shortened V by 1 base and J by 7 bases, and 13 bases separated the two germline ends. The CDR3 consists of 15 residues. The germline gives CDR1 MDHEN, CDR2 SYDVKM. The CDR3 coding sequence is TGTGCCAGCAGTTTATTGGGCAGGGAATTCGGGGAGCTGTTTTTT. Protein: CASSLLGREFGELFF.

This clonotype appeared a few times. The chain links TRBV13 to TRBJ2-7; D might be TRBD2 (6 bases). The CDR3 is 15 residues long. Germline V gene sequence: CDR1 PRHDT, CDR2 FYEKMQ (reference sequence). Trimming took off 2 bases at V and 4 bases at J, with 15 bases between the two ends. The CDR3 loop reads CASSLRGSGRYEQYF. The CDR3 nucleotides are TGTGCCAGCAGCTTAAGGGGTAGCGGCCGTTACGAGCAGTACTTC.

In regard to this clonotype: A much bigger clone sits one base away, suggesting this may be a read error. The genes are TRBV20-1 and TRBJ2-1, with TRBD1 as a possible D gene (6 bases). CDR3 size: 16 residues. Trimming stripped 0 bases from V and 10 bases from J, with 22 bases between. The V gene's germline CDR1 is DFQATT and CDR2 SNEGSKA (reference sequence). Here the CDR3 reads CSARESPGHPYYEQFF. The DNA for the CDR3 is TGCAGTGCTAGAGAATCCCCGGGACATCCCTACTACGAGCAGTTCTTC.